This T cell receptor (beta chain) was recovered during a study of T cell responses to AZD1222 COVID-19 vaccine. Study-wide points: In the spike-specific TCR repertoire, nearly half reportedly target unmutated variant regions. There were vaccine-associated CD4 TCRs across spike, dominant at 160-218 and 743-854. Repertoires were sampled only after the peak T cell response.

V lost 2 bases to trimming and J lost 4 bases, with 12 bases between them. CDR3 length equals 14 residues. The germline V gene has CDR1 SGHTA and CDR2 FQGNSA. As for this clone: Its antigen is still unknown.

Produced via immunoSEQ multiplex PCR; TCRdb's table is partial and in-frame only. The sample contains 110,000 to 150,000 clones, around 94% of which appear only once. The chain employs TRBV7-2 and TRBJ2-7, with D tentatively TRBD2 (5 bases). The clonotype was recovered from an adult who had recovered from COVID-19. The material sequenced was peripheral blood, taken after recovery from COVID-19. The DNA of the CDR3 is TGTGCCAGCAGCTTAACTAGGAAAAGGTACGAGCAGTACTTC. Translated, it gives CASSLTRKRYEQYF.